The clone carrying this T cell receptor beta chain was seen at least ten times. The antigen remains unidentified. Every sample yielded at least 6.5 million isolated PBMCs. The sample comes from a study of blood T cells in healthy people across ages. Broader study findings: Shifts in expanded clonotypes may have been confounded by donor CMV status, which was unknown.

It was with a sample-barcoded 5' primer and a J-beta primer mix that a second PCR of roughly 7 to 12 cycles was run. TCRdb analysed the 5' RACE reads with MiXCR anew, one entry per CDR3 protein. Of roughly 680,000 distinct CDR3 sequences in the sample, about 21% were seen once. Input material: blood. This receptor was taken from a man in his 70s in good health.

The CDR3 protein is CSARDRVAGVTQYF. CDR3 bases: TGCAGTGCTAGAGATAGGGTAGCGGGAGTGACCCAGTACTTC. The chain is built from TRBV20-1 and TRBJ2-5; 9 bases are a match to TRBD2. There are 14 residues in the CDR3. With V trimmed by 0 bases and J by 7 bases, 6 bases remained unmatched. Germline CDR1 reads DFQATT; CDR2 reads SNEGSKA (reference sequence).